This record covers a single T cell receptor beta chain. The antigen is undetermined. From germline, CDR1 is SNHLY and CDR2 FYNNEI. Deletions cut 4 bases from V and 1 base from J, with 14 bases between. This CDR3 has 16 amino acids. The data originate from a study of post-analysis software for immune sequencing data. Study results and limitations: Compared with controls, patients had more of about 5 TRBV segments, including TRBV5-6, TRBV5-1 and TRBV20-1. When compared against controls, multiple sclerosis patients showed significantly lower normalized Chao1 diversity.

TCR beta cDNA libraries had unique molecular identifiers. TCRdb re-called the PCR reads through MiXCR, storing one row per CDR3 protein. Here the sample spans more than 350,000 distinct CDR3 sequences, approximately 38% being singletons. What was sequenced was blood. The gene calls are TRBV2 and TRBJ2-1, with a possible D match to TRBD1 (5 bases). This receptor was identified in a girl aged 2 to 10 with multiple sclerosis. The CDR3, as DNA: TGTGCCAGCAGTGGGACACCAGCCGGGTCCTACAATGAGCAGTTCTTC. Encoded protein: CASSGTPAGSYNEQFF. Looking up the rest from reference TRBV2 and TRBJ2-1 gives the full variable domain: EPEVTQTPSHQVTQMGQEVILRCVPISNHLYFYWYRQILGQKVEFLVSFYNNEISEKSEIFDDQFSVERPDGSNFTLKIRSTKLEDSAMYFCASSGTPAGSYNEQFFGPGTRLTVL.